The clone carrying this T cell receptor (beta chain) has only a few counts. This sample stems from a study of T cells after yellow fever vaccination. One entry per CDR3 protein, called by TCRdb with MiXCR from the 5' RACE reads. The table includes under 50,000 distinct CDR3 sequences, 5.5% to 8% detected once. CDR3 size: 14 residues. Germline assignment: CDR1 DFQATT and CDR2 SNEGSKA (reference sequence). The ends lost 1 base at V and 4 bases at J; junction bases unmatched: 6. The starting material was PBMCs, either bulk or a sorted T-cell subset (CD4+, CD8+, memory, or dextramer-sorted; not recorded which), obtained 45 days after the yellow fever booster vaccination. The chain is built from TRBV20-1 and TRBJ2-7, with 8 bases fitting TRBD1. The sequence came from a man aged 25 to 40 who received the YFV17D yellow fever vaccine. The CDR3 DNA is TGCAGTGCTAGAGGAGACAGGGGATTATACGAGCAGTACTTC. Protein: CSARGDRGLYEQYF.